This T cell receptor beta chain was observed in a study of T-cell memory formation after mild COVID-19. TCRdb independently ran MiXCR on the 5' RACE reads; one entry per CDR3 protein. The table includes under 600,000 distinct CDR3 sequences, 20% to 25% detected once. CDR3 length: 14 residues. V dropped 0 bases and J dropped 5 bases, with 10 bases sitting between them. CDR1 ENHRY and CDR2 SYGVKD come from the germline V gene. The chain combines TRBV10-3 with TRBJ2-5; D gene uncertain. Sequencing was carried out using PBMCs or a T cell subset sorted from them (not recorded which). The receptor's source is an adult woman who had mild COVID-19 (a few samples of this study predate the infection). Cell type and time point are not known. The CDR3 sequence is CAISESDNQETQYF. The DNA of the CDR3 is TGTGCCATCAGTGAGTCAGACAATCAGGAGACCCAGTACTTC.